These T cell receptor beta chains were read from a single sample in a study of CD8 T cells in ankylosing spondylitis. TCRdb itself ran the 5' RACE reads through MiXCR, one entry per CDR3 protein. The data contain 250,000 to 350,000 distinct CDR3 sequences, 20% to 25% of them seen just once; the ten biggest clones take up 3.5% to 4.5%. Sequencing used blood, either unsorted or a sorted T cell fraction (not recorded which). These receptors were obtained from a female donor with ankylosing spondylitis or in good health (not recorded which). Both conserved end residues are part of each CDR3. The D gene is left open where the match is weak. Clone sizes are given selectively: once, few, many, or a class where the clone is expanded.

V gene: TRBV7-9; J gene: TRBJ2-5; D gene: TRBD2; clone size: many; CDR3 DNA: TGTGCCAGCAGTTTAGCGGGTGAGACCCAGTACTTC; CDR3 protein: CASSLAGETQYF
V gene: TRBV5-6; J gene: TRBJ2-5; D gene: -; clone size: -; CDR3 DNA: TGTGCCAGCAGCCAACGAGAATACCAAGAGACCCAGTACTTC; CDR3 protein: CASSQREYQETQYF
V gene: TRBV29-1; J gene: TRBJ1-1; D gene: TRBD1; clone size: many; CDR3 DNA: TGCAGCGTTGAACGACAGGGTGTGAACACTGAAGCTTTCTTT; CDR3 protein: CSVERQGVNTEAFF
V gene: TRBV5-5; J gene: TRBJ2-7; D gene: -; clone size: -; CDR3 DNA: TGTGCCAGCAGCCCAGCCTACCAGCGTCACGAGCAGTACTTC; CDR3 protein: CASSPAYQRHEQYF
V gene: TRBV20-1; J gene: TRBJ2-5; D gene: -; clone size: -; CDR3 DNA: TGCAGTGGTTTGATACCAACCAGTGAGACCCAGTACTTC; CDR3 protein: CSGLIPTSETQYF
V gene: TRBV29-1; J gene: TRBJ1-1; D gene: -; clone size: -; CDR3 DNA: TGCAGCGTTGAAGGGAGGGGGGGAGGCGAGACTTTCTTT; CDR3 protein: CSVEGRGGGETFF
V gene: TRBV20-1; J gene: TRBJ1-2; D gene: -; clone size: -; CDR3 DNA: TGCAGTGCTAGTGTGCTATCGGACAATCCCTATGGCTACACCTTC; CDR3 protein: CSASVLSDNPYGYTF
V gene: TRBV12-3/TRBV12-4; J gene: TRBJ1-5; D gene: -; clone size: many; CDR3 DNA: TGTGCCAGCAGTTTACTAAGCAATCAGCCCCAGCATTTT; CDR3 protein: CASSLLSNQPQHF
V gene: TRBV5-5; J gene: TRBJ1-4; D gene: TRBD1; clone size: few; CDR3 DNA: TGTGCCAGCAGGTGGGACAGAAGTAATGAAAAACTGTTTTTT; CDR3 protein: CASRWDRSNEKLFF
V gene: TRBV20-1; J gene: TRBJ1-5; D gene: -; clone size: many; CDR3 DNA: TGCAGTGCTAGTGCGTCCCACGTGAATCAGCCCCAGCATTTT; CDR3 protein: CSASASHVNQPQHF
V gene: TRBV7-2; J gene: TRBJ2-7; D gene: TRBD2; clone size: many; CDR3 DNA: TGTGCCAGCAGGCAGGGAGGGGACGAGCAGTACTTC; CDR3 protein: CASRQGGDEQYF
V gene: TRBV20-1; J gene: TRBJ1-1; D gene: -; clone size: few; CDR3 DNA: TGCAGTGCTCCTGGGGGGACTGAAGCTTTCTTT; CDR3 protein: CSAPGGTEAFF
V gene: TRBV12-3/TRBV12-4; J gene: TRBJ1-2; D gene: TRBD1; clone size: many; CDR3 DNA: TGTGCCAGCAGACCAGGGGGGGGCTATGGCTACACCTTC; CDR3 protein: CASRPGGGYGYTF
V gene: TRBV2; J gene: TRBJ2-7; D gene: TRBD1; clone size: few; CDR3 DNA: TGTGCCAGCAGTGTTCCGGGGACAGGGCTCTTC; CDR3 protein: CASSVPGTGLF
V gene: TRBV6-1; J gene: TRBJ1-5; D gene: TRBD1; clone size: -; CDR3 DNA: TGTGCCAGCAGCCGACAGGGGAGGCATCAGCCCCAGCATTTT; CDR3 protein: CASSRQGRHQPQHF
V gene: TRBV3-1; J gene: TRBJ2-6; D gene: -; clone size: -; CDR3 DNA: TGTGCCAGCAGCCAAGGACACCACTCTGGGGCCAACGTCCTGACTTTC; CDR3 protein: CASSQGHHSGANVLTF
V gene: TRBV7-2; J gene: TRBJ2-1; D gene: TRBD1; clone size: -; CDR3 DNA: TGTGCCAGCAGCTTATCCGAGACAGGGGGAGGTGAGCAGTTCTTC; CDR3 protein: CASSLSETGGGEQFF
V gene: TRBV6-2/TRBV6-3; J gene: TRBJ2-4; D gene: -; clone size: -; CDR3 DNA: TGTGCCAGCAGTTACCCGGACTACCCTCTTAACATTCAGTACTTC; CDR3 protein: CASSYPDYPLNIQYF
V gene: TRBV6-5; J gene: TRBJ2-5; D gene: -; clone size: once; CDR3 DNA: TGTGCCAGCAGTTACTCGGGACAATGGAAGGAGACCCAGTACTTC; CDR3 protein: CASSYSGQWKETQYF
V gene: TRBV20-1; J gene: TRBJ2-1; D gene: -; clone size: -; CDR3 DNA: TGCAGTGCTAGTGACCCGAGCCCGGAACCTGAGCAGTTCTTC; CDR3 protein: CSASDPSPEPEQFF
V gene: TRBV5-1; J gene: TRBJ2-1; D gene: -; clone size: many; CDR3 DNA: TGCGCCAGCAGCTTGGGTGAGACGGGTCCCTACAATGAGCAGTTCTTC; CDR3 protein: CASSLGETGPYNEQFF
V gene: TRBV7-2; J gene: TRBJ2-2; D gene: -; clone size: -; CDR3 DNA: TGTGCCAGCAGCCCGACTAGGGCGAACACCGGGGAGCTGTTTTTT; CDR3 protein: CASSPTRANTGELFF
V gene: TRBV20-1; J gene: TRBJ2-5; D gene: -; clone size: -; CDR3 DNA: TGCAGTGCTAGGCCCCGGTATCGGGAGACCCAGTACTTC; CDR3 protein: CSARPRYRETQYF
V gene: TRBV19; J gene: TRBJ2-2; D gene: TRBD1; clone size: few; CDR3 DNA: TGTGCCAGTACCCCGACAGGGCCCACCGGGGAGCTGTTTTTT; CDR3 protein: CASTPTGPTGELFF
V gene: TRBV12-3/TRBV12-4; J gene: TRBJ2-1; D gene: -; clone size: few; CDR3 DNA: TGTGCCAGCAGTTTGGTCGGGAGTAATGAGCAGTTCTTC; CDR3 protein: CASSLVGSNEQFF
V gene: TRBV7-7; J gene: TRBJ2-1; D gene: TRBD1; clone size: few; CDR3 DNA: TGTGCCAGCAGCAAGGGACAGTACAATGAGCAGTTCTTC; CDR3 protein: CASSKGQYNEQFF
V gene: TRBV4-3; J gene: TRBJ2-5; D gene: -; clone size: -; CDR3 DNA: TGCGCCAGCAGCCAAGCAGGAGCAGATCAAGAGACCCAGTACTTC; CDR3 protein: CASSQAGADQETQYF
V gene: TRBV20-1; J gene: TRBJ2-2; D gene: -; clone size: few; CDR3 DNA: TGCAGTGCTAGAGATTTCGGGACCGGGGAGCTGTTTTTT; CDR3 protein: CSARDFGTGELFF
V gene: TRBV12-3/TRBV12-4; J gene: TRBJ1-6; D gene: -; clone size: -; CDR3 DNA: TGTGCCAGCAGTTCATACAGGAATTCACCCCTCCACTTT; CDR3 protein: CASSSYRNSPLHF
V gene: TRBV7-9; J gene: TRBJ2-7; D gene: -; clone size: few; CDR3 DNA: TGTGCCAGCAGCGCCCGGACGGGAAGCTCCTACGAGCAGTACTTC; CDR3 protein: CASSARTGSSYEQYF
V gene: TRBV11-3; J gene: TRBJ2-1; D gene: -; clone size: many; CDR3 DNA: TGTGCCAGCAGCCCCAGAGGGGGGGCTGTAGATGAGCAGTTCTTC; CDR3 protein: CASSPRGGAVDEQFF
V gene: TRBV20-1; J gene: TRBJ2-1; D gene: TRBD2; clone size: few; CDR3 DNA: TGCAGTGCTAGATCAAGCGGGAGGGACTTTCTCTACAATGAGCAGTTCTTC; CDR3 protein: CSARSSGRDFLYNEQFF
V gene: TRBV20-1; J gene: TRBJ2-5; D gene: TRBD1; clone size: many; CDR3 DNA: TGCAGTGCAAAGACAGGGGCTACGACCCAGTACTTC; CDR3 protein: CSAKTGATTQYF
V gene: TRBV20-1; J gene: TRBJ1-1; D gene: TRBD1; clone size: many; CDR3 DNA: TGCAGTGCTAGAGAACCTGACAGGGTAGCTTTCTTT; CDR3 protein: CSAREPDRVAFF
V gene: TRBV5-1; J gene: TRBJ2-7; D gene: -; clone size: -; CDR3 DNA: TGCGCCAGCAGCTTGAACACTATCTACTACGAGCAGTACTTC; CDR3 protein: CASSLNTIYYEQYF
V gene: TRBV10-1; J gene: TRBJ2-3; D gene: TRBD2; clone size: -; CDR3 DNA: TGCGCCAGCAGTGACCTAGCGGGAGGGTTAGATACGCAGTATTTT; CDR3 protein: CASSDLAGGLDTQYF
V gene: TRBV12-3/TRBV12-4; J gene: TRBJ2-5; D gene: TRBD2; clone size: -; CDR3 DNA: TGTGCCAGCAGTTTATGGAGCGGGATTACCAAGAGGGAGACCCAGTACTTC; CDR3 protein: CASSLWSGITKRETQYF
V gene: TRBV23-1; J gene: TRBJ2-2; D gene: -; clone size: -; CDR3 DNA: TGCGCCAGCAGTCGATTCGGGTCGAAGGGGGAGCTGTTTTTT; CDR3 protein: CASSRFGSKGELFF
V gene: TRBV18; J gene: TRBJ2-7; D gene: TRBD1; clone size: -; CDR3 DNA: TGTGCCAGCTCACCAGAGTTGAGGGAACCGGGACAGCTATTCTCCTACGAGCAGTACTTC; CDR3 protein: CASSPELREPGQLFSYEQYF
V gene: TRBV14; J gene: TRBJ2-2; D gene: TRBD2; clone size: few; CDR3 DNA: TGTGCCAGCGGGCGACTAGCGGGAGATGTCGGGGAGCTGTTTTTT; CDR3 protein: CASGRLAGDVGELFF
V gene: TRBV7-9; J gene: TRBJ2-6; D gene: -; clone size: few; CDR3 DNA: TGTGCCAGCAGCCCCCGCGGCCCACCAACCAACGTCCTGACTTTC; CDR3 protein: CASSPRGPPTNVLTF
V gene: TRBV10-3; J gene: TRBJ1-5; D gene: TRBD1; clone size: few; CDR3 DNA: TGTGCCATCAGCAACAGGGGGTCCCAACGCGGTAATCAGCCCCAGCATTTT; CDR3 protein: CAISNRGSQRGNQPQHF